This TCR beta chain was sequenced during a study of blood T cell repertoires in COVID-19. The repertoire was sequenced with immunoSEQ multiplex PCR; TCRdb's copy has only in-frame clones and lacks some. The table includes about 36,000 clones, around 90% detected once. CDR3 length: 16 amino acids. V lost 5 bases and J lost 1, with 17 bases in between. Germline V lookup: CDR1 MNHEY, CDR2 SMNVEV (reference sequence). The sequence was collected from a man aged 60-69 years with acute or convalescent COVID-19. The chain recombines TRBV27 with TRBJ1-2; TRBD1 is a possible D gene (5 bases). The sample consisted of peripheral blood. CDR3 sequence (DNA): TGTGCCAGCAGTCTAACCGGGGGAAACATTAACTATGGCTACACCTTC. Translated, it gives CASSLTGGNINYGYTF.